The rows below give T cell receptor beta chains drawn from one sample of a study of CD8 T cells in ankylosing spondylitis. TCRdb itself ran the 5' RACE reads through MiXCR, one entry per CDR3 protein. The sample contains around 300,000 distinct CDR3 sequences, roughly 10% of which appear only once. The sample taken for sequencing was blood, either unsorted or a sorted T cell fraction (not recorded which). The receptor set was obtained from a female donor with ankylosing spondylitis or in good health (not recorded which). CDR3s include the opening cysteine and the closing phenylalanine or tryptophan. The D gene is left open where the match is weak. Clone size is not always given. Where it is, it says once, few, many or a class for expanded clones.

j_call v_call d_call cdr3_length clone_size cdr3_nt cdr3_aa
TRBJ2-1 TRBV5-6 TRBD2 17 many TGTGCCAGCAGCACCAGAGTACTAGCGGGGGCCTACAATGAGCAGTTCTTC CASSTRVLAGAYNEQFF
TRBJ2-3 TRBV28 NA 14 many TGTGCCAGCAGTCCCTCCGGGGCGCGAGATACGCAGTATTTT CASSPSGARDTQYF
TRBJ2-1 TRBV5-1 TRBD1 15 NA TGCGCCGGCAGCTTGACAGGGGGTTCCTACAATGAGCAGTTCTTC CAGSLTGGSYNEQFF
TRBJ2-3 TRBV4-3 TRBD1 16 NA TGCGCCAGCAGCCAAGATTGGGGACAGTTCACAGATACGCAGTATTTT CASSQDWGQFTDTQYF
TRBJ2-1 TRBV5-5 NA 15 few TGTGCCAGCAGCTTTCGACAGGTCTCCTACAATGAGCAGTTCTTC CASSFRQVSYNEQFF
TRBJ2-2 TRBV9 TRBD1 17 many TGTGCCAGCAGTTACTCGTTGGGACAGGGGATCCCCGGGGAGCTGTTTTTT CASSYSLGQGIPGELFF
TRBJ2-1 TRBV20-1 TRBD2 14 many TGCAGTGCCGGGGGACTAGCGGAATACAATGAGCAGTTCTTC CSAGGLAEYNEQFF
TRBJ1-6 TRBV6-5 NA 14 many TGTGCCAGCAGTTATACGGGGGGGGTTTCACCCCTCCACTTT CASSYTGGVSPLHF
TRBJ2-2 TRBV3-1 NA 15 many TGTGCCAGCAGCCGCCCCGGGCGTGACGCCGGGGAGCTGTTTTTT CASSRPGRDAGELFF
TRBJ2-1 TRBV4-3 NA 16 many TGCGCCAGCAGCCAAGTTTCACGTAGCTCCTACAATGAGCAGTTCTTC CASSQVSRSSYNEQFF
TRBJ2-1 TRBV29-1 TRBD1 14 many TGCAGCGTGGCCCCGGGACAGCGGATCAGGGAGCAGTTCTTC CSVAPGQRIREQFF